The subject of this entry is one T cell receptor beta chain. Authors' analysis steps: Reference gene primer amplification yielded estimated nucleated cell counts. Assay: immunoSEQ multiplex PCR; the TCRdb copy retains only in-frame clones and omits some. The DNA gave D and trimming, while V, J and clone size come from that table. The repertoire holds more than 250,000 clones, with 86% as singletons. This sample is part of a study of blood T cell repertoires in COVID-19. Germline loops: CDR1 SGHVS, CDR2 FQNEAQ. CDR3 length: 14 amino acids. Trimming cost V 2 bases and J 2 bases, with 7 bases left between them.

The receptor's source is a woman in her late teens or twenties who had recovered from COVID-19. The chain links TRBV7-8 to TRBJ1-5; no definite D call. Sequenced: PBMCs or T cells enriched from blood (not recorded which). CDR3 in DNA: TGTGCCAGCAGCTTACACGGGGGCAATCAGCCCCAGCATTTT. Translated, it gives CASSLHGGNQPQHF.